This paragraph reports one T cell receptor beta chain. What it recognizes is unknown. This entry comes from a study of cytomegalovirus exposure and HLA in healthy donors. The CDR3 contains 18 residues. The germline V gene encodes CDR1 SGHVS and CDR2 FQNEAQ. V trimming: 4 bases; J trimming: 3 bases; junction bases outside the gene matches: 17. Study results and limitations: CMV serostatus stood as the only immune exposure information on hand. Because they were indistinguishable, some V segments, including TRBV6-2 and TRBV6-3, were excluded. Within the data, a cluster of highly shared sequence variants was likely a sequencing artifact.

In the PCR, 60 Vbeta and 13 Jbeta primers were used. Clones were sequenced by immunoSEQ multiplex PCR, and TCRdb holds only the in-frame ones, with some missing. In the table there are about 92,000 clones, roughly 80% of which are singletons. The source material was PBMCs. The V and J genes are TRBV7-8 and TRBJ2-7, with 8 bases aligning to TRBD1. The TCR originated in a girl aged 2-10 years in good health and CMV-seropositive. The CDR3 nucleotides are TGTGCCAGCAGCTCGGAGATTCAGCCAGGGGGCTTTTTCTACGAGCAGTACTTC. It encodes CASSSEIQPGGFFYEQYF.